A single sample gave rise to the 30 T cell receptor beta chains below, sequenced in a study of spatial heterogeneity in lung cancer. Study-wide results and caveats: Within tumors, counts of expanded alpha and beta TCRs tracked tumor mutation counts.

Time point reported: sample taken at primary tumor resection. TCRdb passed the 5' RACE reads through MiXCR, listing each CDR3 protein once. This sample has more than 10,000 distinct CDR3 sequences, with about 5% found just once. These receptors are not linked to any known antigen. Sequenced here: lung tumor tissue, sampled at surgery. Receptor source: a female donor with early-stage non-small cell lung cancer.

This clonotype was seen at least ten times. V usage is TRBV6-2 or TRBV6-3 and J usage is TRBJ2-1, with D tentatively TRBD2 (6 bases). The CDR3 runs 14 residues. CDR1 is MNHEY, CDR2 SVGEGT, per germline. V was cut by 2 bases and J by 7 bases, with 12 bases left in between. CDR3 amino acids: CASSYPFGGNEQFF. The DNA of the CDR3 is TGTGCCAGCAGTTACCCCTTCGGGGGAAATGAGCAGTTCTTC.

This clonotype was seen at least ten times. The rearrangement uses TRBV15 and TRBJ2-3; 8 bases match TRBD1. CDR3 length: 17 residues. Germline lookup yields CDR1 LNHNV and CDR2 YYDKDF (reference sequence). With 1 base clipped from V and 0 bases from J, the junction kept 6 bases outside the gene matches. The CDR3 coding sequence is TGTGCCACCAGCAGAGCCAGACAGGGGCCAAGCACAGATACGCAGTATTTT. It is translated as CATSRARQGPSTDTQYF. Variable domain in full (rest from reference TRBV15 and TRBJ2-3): DAMVIQNPRYQVTQFGKPVTLSCSQTLNHNVMYWYQQKSSQAPKLLFHYYDKDFNNEADTPDNFQSRRPNTSFCFLDIRSPGLGDTAMYLCATSRARQGPSTDTQYFGPGTRLTVL.

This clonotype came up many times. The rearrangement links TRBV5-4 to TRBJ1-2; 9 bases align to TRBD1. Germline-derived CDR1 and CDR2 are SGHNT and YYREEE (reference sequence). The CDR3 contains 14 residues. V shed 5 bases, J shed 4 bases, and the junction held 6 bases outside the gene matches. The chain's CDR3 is CASRSTGGGYGYTF. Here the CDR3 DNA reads TGTGCCAGCAGGTCTACAGGGGGCGGCTATGGCTACACCTTC.

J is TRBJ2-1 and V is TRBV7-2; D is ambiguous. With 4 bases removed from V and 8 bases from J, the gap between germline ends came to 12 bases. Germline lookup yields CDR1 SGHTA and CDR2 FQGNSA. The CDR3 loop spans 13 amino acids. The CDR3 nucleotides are TGTGCCAGCAGCTATAGTAGCTTGCATGAGCAGTTCTTC. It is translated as CASSYSSLHEQFF.

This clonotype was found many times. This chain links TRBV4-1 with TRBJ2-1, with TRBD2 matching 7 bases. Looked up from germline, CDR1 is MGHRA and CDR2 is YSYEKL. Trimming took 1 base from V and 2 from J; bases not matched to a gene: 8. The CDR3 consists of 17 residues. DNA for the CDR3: TGCGCCAGCAGCCAAGTGTGGCCTAGCGGCACCTACAATGAGCAGTTCTTC. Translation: CASSQVWPSGTYNEQFF.

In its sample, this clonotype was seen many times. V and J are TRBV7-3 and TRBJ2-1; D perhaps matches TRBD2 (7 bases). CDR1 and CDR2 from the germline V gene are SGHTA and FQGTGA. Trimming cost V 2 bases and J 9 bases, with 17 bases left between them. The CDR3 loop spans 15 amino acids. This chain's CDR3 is CASSLAGAPLSEQFF. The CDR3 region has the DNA TGTGCCAGCAGCTTAGCGGGGGCCCCGCTGAGTGAGCAGTTCTTC.

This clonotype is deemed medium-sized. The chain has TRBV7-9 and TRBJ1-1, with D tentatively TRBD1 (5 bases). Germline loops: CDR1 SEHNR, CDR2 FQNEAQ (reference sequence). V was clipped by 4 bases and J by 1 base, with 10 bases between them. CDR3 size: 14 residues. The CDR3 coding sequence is TGTGCCAGCAGCTCCCAGGGACGGAACACTGAAGCTTTCTTT. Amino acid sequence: CASSSQGRNTEAFF.

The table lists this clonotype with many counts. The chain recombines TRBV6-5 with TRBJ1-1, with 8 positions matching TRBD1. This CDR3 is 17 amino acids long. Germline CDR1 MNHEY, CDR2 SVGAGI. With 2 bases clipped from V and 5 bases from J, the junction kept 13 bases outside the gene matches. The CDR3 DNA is TGTGCCAGCAGTTACGGGACCCGCCAGGGGGCGCGGACTGAAGCTTTCTTT. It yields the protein CASSYGTRQGARTEAFF.

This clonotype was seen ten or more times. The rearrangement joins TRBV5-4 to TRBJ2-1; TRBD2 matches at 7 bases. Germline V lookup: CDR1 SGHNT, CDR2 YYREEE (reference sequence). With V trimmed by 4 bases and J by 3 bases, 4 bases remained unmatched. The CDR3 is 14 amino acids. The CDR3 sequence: CASSPRDYYNEQFF. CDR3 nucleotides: TGTGCCAGCAGCCCGCGGGACTACTACAATGAGCAGTTCTTC. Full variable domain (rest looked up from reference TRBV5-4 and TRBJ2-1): ETGVTQSPTHLIKTRGQQVTLRCSSQSGHNTVSWYQQALGQGPQFIFQYYREEENGRGNFPPRFSGLQFPNYSSELNVNALELDDSALYLCASSPRDYYNEQFFGPGTRLTVL.

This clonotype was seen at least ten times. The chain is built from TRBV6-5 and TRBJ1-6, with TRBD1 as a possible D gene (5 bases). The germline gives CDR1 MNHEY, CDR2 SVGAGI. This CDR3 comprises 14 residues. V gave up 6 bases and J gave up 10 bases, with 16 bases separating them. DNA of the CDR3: TGTGCCAGCAGCTACGACCTACAGGAATCACCCCTCCACTTT. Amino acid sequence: CASSYDLQESPLHF.

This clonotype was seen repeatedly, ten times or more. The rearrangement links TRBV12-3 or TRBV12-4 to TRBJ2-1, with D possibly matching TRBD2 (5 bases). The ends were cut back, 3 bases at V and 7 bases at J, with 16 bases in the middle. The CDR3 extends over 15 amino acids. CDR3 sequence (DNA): TGTGCCAGCAGTTTTCGAGGCAGGTGGGAGAATGAGCAGTTCTTC. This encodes CASSFRGRWENEQFF.

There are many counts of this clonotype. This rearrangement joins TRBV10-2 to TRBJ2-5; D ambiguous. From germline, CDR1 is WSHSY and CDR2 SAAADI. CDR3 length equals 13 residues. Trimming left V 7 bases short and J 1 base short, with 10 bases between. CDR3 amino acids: CASTRQPQETQYF. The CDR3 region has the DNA TGCGCCAGCACTCGCCAGCCCCAAGAGACCCAGTACTTC.

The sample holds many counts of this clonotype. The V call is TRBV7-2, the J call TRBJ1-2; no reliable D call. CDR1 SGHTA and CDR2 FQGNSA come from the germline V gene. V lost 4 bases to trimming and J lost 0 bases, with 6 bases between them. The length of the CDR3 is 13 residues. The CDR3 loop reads CASSSSTNYGYTF. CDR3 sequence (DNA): TGTGCCAGCAGCTCCTCCACTAACTATGGCTACACCTTC.

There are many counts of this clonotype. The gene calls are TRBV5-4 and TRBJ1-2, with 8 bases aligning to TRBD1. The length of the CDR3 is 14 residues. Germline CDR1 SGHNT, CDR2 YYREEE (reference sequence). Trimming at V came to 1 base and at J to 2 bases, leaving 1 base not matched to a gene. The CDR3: CASSLHRGNYGYTF. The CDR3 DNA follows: TGTGCCAGCAGCTTGCACAGGGGGAACTATGGCTACACCTTC.

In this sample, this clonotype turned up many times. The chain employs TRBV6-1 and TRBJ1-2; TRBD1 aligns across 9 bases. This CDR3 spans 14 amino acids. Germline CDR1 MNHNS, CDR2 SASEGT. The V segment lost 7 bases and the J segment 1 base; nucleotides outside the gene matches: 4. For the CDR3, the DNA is TGTGCCAGCAACAGACAGGGGGTTAACTATGGCTACACCTTC. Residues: CASNRQGVNYGYTF.

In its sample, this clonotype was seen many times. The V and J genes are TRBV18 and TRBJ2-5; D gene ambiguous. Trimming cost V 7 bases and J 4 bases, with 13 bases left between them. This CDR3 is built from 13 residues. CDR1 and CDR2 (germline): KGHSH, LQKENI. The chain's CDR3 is CASCPGPRETQYF. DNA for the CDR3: TGTGCCAGCTGCCCAGGACCGAGAGAGACCCAGTACTTC. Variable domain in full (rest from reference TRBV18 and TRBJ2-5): NAGVMQNPRHLVRRRGQEARLRCSPMKGHSHVYWYRQLPEEGLKFMVYLQKENIIDESGMPKERFSAEFPKEGPSILRIQQVVRGDSAAYFCASCPGPRETQYFGPGTRLLVL.

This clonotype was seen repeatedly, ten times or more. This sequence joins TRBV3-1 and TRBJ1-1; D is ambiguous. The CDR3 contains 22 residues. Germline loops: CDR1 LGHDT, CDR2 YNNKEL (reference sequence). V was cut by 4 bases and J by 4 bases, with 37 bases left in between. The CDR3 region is CASSLNDKGATQGLRGGTEAFF. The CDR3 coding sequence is TGTGCCAGCAGCCTAAATGATAAAGGAGCTACACAAGGGCTTCGTGGAGGCACTGAAGCTTTCTTT.

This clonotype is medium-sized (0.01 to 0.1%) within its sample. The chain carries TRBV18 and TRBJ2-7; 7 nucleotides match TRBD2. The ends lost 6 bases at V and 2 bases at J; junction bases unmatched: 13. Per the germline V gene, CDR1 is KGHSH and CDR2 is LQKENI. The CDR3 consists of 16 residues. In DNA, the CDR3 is TGTGCCAGCTCCCGCACACGGTCTGCGGGGGCCTACGAGCAGTACTTC. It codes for CASSRTRSAGAYEQYF.

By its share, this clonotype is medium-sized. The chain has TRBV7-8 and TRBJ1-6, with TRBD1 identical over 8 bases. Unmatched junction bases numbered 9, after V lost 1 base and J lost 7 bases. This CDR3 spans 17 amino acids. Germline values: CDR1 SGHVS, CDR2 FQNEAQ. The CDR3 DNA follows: TGTGCCAGCAGCTTAGGGGAGGCGGGACAGGACAATTCACCCCTCCACTTT. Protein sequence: CASSLGEAGQDNSPLHF.

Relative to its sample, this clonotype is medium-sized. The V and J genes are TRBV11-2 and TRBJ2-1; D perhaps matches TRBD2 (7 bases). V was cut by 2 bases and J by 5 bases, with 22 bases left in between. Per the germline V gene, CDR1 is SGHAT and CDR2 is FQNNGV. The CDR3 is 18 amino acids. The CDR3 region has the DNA TGTGCCAGCAGCTTAAGGTGGGGAGGGCAGGGGCCTAACAATGAGCAGTTCTTC. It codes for CASSLRWGGQGPNNEQFF.

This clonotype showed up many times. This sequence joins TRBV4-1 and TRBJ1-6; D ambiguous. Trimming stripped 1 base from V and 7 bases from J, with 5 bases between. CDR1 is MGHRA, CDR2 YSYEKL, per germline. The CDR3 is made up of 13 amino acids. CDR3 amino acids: CASSQVVNSPLHF. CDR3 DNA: TGCGCCAGCAGCCAAGTAGTGAATTCACCCCTCCACTTT.

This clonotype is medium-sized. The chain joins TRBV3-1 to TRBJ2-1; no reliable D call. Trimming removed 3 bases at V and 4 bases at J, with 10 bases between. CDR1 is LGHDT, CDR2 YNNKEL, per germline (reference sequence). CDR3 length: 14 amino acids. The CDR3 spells CASSQSRVYNEQFF. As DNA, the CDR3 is TGTGCCAGCAGCCAGAGTCGAGTATACAATGAGCAGTTCTTC.

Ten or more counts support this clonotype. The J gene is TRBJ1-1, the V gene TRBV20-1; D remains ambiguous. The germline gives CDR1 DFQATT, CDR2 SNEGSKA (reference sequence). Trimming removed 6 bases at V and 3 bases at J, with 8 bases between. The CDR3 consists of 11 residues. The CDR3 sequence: CSADGHTEAFF. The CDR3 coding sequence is TGCAGTGCCGACGGCCACACTGAAGCTTTCTTT.

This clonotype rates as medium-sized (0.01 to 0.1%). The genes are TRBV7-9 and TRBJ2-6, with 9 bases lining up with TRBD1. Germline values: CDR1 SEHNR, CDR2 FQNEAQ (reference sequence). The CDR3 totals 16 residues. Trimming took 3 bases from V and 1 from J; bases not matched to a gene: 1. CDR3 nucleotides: TGTGCCAGCAGCTTGGGACAGGGTTCTGGGGCCAACGTCCTGACTTTC. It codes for CASSLGQGSGANVLTF. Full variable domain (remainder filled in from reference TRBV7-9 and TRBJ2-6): DTGVSQNPRHKITKRGQNVTFRCDPISEHNRLYWYRQTLGQGPEFLTYFQNEAQLEKSRLLSDRFSAERPKGSFSTLEIQRTEQGDSAMYLCASSLGQGSGANVLTFGAGSRLTVL.

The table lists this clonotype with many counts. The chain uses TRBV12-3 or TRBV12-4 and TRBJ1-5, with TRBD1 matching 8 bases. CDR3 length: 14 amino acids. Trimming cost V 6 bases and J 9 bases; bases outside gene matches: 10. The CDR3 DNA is TGTGCCAGCAGGGCAGGGACAGGCGATCCGCCCCAGCATTTT. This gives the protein CASRAGTGDPPQHF.

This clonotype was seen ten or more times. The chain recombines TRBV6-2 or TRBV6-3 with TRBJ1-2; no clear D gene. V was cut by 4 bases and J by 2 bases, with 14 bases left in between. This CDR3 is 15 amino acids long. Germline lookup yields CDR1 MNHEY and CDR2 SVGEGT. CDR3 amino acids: CASSWAGSRNYGYTF. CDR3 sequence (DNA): TGTGCCAGCAGTTGGGCCGGGTCCCGAAACTATGGCTACACCTTC.

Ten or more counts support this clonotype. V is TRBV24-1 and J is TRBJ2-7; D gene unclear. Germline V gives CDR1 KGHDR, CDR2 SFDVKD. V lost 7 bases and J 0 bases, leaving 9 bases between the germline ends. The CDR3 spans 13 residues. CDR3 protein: CATRHGASYEQYF. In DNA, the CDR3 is TGTGCCACCAGACACGGAGCCTCCTACGAGCAGTACTTC.

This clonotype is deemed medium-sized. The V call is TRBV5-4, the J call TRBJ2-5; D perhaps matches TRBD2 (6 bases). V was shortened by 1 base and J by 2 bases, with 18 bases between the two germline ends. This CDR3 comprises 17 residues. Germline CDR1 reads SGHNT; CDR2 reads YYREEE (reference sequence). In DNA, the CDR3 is TGTGCCAGCAGCTTGATTTGGGCTAGTCGGGGGCAAGAGACCCAGTACTTC. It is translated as CASSLIWASRGQETQYF.

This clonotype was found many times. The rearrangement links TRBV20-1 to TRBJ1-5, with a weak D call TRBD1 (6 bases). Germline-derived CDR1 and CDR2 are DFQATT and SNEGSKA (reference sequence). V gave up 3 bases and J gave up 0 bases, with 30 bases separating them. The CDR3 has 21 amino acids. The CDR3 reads CSASTSLVPWGAHLSNQPQHF. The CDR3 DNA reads TGCAGTGCTAGTACTTCCTTAGTCCCGTGGGGGGCCCATCTTAGCAATCAGCCCCAGCATTTT.

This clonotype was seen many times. The CDR3 nucleotides are TGTGCCAGCAGCTTAGCGGGTCCCCAAGCTTTCTTT. Residues: CASSLAGPQAFF. The chain links TRBV7-2 to TRBJ1-1; D remains unclear. Trimming took off 0 bases at V and 9 bases at J, with 8 bases between the two ends. CDR3 length: 12 amino acids. CDR1 is SGHTA, CDR2 FQGNSA, per germline.